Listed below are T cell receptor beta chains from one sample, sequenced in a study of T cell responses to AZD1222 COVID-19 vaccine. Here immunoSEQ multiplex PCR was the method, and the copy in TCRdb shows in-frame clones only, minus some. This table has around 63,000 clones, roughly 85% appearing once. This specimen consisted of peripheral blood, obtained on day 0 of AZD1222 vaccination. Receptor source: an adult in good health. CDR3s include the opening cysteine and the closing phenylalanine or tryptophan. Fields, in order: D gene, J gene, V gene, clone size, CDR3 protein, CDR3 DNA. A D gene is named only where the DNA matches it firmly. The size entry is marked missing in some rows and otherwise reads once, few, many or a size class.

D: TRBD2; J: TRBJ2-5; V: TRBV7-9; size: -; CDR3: CASSLPGLAGVETQYF; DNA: TGTGCCAGCAGCTTACCTGGACTAGCGGGGGTGGAGACCCAGTACTTC
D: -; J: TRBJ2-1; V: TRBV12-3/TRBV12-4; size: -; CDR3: CASSLAYQGWQFF; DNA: TGTGCCAGCAGTTTAGCGTACCAGGGATGGCAGTTCTTC
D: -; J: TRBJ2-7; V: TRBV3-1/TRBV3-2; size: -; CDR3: CASSRNDEQYF; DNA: TGTGCCAGCAGCCGAAATGACGAGCAGTACTTC
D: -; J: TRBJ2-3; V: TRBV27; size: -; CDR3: CASSLYGTDTDTQYF; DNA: TGTGCCAGCAGTTTATATGGGACCGATACAGATACGCAGTATTTT
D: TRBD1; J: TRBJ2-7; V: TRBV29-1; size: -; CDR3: CSVGPGTDEQYF; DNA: TGCAGCGTTGGACCCGGGACAGACGAGCAGTACTTC
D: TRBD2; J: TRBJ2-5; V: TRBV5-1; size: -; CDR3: CASSLGGGRRTETQYF; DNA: TGCGCCAGCAGCTTGGGTGGCGGGAGGCGAACGGAGACCCAGTACTTC
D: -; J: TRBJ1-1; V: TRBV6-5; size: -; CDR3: CASSYSNSRAAFF; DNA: TGTGCCAGCAGTTACTCGAACAGCCGGGCTGCTTTCTTT
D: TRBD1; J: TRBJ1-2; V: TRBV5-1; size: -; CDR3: CASSLISGGNYGYTF; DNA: TGCGCCAGCAGCTTGATCTCAGGGGGCAACTATGGCTACACCTTC
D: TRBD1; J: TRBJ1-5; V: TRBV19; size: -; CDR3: CASSVPPGTGMYSNQPQHF; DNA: TGTGCCAGTAGTGTTCCGCCGGGGACAGGGATGTATAGCAATCAGCCCCAGCATTTT
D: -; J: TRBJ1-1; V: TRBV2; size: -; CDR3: CASNRVTEAFF; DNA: TGTGCCAGCAACCGGGTCACTGAAGCTTTCTTT
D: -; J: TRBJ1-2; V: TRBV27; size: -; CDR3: CASSLSQGWYGYTF; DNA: TGTGCCAGCAGTTTATCCCAGGGTTGGTATGGCTACACCTTC
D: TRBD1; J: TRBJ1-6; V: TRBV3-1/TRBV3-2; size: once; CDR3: CASSQDRTGGNSPLHF; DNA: TGTGCCAGCAGCCAAGACCGGACAGGGGGCAATTCACCCCTCCACTTT
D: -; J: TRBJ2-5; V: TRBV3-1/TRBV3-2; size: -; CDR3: CASSQGIGGETQYF; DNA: TGTGCCAGCAGCCAAGGAATCGGTGGGGAGACCCAGTACTTC
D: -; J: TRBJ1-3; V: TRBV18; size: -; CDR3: CASSPSTSGNTIYF; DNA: TGTGCCAGCTCACCAAGCACCTCTGGAAACACCATATATTTT
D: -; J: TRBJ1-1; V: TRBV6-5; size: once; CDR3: CAVNGDTNTEAFF; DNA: TGTGCCGTAAATGGAGATACGAACACTGAAGCTTTCTTT
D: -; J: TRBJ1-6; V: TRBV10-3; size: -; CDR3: CAISDGGARTYNSPLHF; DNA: TGTGCCATCAGTGATGGCGGGGCGCGTACCTATAATTCACCCCTCCACTTT
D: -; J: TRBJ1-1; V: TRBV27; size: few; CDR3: CASREVFGGTEAFF; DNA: TGTGCCTCAAGAGAGGTTTTTGGGGGCACTGAAGCTTTCTTT
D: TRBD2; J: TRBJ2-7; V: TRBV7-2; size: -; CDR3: CASSLVAGGSYEQYF; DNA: TGTGCCAGCAGCTTAGTGGCGGGGGGCTCCTACGAGCAGTACTTC
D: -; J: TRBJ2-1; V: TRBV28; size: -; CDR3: CASSRWDDNEQFF; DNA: TGTGCCAGCTCTAGGTGGGACGACAATGAGCAGTTCTTC
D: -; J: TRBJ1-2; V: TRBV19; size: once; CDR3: CASSIQPQGHYGYTF; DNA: TGTGCCAGTAGTATCCAACCTCAGGGGCACTATGGCTACACCTTC
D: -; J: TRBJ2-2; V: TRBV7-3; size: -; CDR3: CASSLRLRGQGDTGELFF; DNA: TGTGCCAGCAGCTTAAGACTCCGAGGGCAGGGAGACACCGGGGAGCTGTTTTTT
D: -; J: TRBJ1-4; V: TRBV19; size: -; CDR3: CASAPGAENEKLFF; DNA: TGTGCCAGTGCACCGGGGGCTGAAAATGAAAAACTGTTTTTT
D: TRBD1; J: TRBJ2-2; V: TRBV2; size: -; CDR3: CASSGQGTTGELFF; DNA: TGTGCCAGCAGTGGACAGGGAACCACCGGGGAGCTGTTTTTT
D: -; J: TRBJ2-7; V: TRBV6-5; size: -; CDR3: CASSRGPDSSYEQYF; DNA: TGTGCCAGCAGTCGGGGACCGGACAGCTCCTACGAGCAGTACTTC
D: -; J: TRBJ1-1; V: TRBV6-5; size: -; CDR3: CASSPRGLNTEAFF; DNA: TGTGCCAGCAGTCCAAGGGGTCTTAACACTGAAGCTTTCTTT
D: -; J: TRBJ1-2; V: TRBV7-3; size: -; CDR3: CASSLWGVANYGYTF; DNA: TGTGCCAGCAGCTTATGGGGGGTAGCTAACTATGGCTACACCTTC
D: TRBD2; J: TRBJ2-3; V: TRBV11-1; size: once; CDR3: CASSFTTSGAADTQYF; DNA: TGTGCCAGCAGCTTTACGACTAGCGGGGCCGCAGATACGCAGTATTTT
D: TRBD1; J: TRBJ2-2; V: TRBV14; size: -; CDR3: CASSRDRANTGELFF; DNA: TGTGCCAGCAGCCGGGACAGGGCGAACACCGGGGAGCTGTTTTTT
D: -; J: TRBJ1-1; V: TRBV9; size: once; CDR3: CASSGDPRGTEAFF; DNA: TGTGCCAGCAGCGGGGACCCAAGGGGCACTGAAGCTTTCTTT
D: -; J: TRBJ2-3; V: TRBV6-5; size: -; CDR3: CASRENTDTQYF; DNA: TGTGCCAGCAGAGAGAACACAGATACGCAGTATTTT
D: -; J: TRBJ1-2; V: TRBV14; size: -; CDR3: CASSQDYGYTF; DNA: TGTGCCAGCAGCCAGGACTATGGCTACACCTTC
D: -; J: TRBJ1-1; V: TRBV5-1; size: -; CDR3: CASSSSGGGTEAFF; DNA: TGCGCCAGCAGCTCTTCGGGGGGTGGCACTGAAGCTTTCTTT
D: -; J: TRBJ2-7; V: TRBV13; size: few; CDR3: CASRPSGDTSYEQYF; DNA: TGTGCCAGCAGGCCTTCAGGGGACACCTCCTACGAGCAGTACTTC
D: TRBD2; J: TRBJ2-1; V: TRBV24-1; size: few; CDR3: CATSDPGGSSYNEQFF; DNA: TGTGCCACCAGTGATCCCGGGGGGAGCTCCTACAATGAGCAGTTCTTC
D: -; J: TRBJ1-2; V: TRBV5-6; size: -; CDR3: CASSLNGLPYGYTF; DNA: TGTGCCAGCAGCTTGAACGGGCTTCCTTATGGCTACACCTTC
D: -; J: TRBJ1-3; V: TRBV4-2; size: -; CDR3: CASSRETGLGNTIYF; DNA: TGTGCCAGCAGCCGAGAAACAGGGCTCGGAAACACCATATATTTT
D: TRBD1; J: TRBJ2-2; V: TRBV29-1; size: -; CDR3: CSVGRTGSATGELFF; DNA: TGCAGCGTTGGCCGGACAGGGTCTGCCACCGGGGAGCTGTTTTTT
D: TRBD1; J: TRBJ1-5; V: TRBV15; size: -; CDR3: CATRASRQGWQPQHF; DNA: TGTGCCACCAGGGCAAGTCGACAGGGGTGGCAGCCCCAGCATTTT
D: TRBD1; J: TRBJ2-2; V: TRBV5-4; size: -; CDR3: CASSSQYTGGTGELFF; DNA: TGTGCCAGCAGCTCACAGTACACAGGGGGGACCGGGGAGCTGTTTTTT
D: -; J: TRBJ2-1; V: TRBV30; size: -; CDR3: CAWSKSYNEQFF; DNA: TGTGCCTGGAGTAAGAGCTACAATGAGCAGTTCTTC
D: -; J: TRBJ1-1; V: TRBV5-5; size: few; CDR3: CASNPSGNTEAFF; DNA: TGTGCCAGCAATCCCTCCGGCAACACTGAAGCTTTCTTT
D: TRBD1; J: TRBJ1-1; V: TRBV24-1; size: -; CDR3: CATSGTGAITEAFF; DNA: TGTGCCACCAGTGGGACAGGGGCCATCACTGAAGCTTTCTTT
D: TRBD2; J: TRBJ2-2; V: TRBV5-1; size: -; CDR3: CASSGRTSGGKNTGELFF; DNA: TGCGCCAGCAGCGGACGGACTAGCGGGGGAAAGAACACCGGGGAGCTGTTTTTT
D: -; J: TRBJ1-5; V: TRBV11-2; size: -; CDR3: CASSKGLNQPQHF; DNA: TGTGCCAGCAGCAAGGGGCTCAATCAGCCCCAGCATTTT
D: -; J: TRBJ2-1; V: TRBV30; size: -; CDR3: CAWVDRMGYNEQFF; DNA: TGTGCCTGGGTTGACAGGATGGGATACAATGAGCAGTTCTTC
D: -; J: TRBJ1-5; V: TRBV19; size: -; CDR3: CASIPRGGRPEPQHF; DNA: TGTGCCAGTATCCCCCGGGGGGGGCGCCCCGAGCCCCAGCATTTT
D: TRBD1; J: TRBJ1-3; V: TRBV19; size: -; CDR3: CASWDRGSGNTIYF; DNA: TGTGCCAGTTGGGACAGGGGGTCTGGAAACACCATATATTTT
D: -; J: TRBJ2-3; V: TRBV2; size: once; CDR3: CASKEGRRGTDTQYF; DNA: TGTGCCAGCAAGGAGGGAAGGCGGGGCACAGATACGCAGTATTTT
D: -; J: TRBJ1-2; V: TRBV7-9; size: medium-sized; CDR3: CASSPWTAYGYTF; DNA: TGTGCCAGCAGCCCTTGGACAGCCTATGGCTACACCTTC
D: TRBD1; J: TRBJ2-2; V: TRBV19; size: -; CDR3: CASRDRGTGELFF; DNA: TGTGCCAGTAGGGACAGGGGAACCGGGGAGCTGTTTTTT
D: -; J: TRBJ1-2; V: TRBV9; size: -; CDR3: CASTATVRDYGYTF; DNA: TGTGCCAGCACCGCAACGGTGAGGGACTATGGCTACACCTTC
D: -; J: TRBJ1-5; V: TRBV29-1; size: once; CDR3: CSVSGEGQPQHF; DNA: TGCAGCGTTTCAGGGGAGGGTCAGCCCCAGCATTTT
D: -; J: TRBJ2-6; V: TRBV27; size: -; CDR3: CATTNQIRGAGANVLTF; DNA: TGTGCCACCACTAACCAAATCAGAGGGGCTGGGGCCAACGTCCTGACTTTC
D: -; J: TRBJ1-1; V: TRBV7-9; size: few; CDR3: CASSSRLNTEAFF; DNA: TGTGCCAGCAGCTCGAGGTTGAACACTGAAGCTTTCTTT
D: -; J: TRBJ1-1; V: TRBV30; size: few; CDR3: CAWSRTLNTEAFF; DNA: TGTGCCTGGTCGCGCACACTTAACACTGAAGCTTTCTTT
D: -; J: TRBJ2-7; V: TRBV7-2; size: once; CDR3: CASSFGTAVGEQYF; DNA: TGTGCCAGCAGCTTTGGGACTGCTGTAGGGGAGCAGTACTTC
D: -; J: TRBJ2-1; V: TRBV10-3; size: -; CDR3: CAIIEPLRQTNEQFF; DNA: TGTGCCATCATCGAACCATTGCGACAGACAAATGAGCAGTTCTTC
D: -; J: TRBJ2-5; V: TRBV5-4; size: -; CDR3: CASSSHPGLETQYF; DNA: TGTGCCAGCAGCTCCCACCCGGGGTTAGAGACCCAGTACTTC